One and the same sample provided the 4 T cell receptor beta chains below, sequenced in a study of cytomegalovirus exposure and HLA in healthy donors. The PCR had 60 Vbeta and 13 Jbeta primers. Here immunoSEQ multiplex PCR was the method, and the copy in TCRdb shows in-frame clones only, minus some. The sample has approximately 130,000 clones; roughly 85% are singletons. Sequenced: PBMCs. The receptors here all came from a woman in her thirties in good health and CMV-seropositive.

The chain is built from TRBV28 and TRBJ1-2; TRBD1 might be the D (6 bases). This CDR3 is 12 amino acids long. Germline CDR1 reads MDHEN; CDR2 reads SYDVKM. Trimming took off 2 bases at V and 6 bases at J, with 7 bases between the two ends. This CDR3 reads CASSLAGDGYTF. In DNA form, the CDR3 reads TGTGCCAGCAGTTTAGCAGGGGATGGCTACACCTTC.

The chain is built from TRBV21-1 and TRBJ2-3; TRBD2 is the table's D call, not checked against the DNA. TRBV21-1 is deemed a pseudogene. The CDR3 runs 20 residues. The CDR3 protein is CASSKIWGLAGGTSTDTQYF. The DNA of the CDR3 is TGTGCCAGCAGCAAAATATGGGGACTAGCGGGAGGTACTAGCACAGATACGCAGTATTTT.

V and J are TRBV7-9 and TRBJ1-1; a weak D match, TRBD1 (5 bases). Trimming took off 5 bases at V and 3 bases at J, with 10 bases between the two ends. The CDR3 runs to 13 residues. Germline V gene data show CDR1 as SEHNR and CDR2 as FQNEAQ (reference sequence). DNA for the CDR3: TGTGCCAGCAGCAGTTCAGGGTACACTGAAGCTTTCTTT. Protein sequence: CASSSSGYTEAFF.

This sequence joins TRBV10-3 and TRBJ2-2; 7 bases agree with TRBD2. Germline CDR1 and CDR2: ENHRY and SYGVKD. The CDR3 has 15 residues. With V trimmed by 2 bases and J by 6 bases, 6 bases remained unmatched. CDR3 sequence: CAISEIGGGAGELFF. CDR3 DNA: TGTGCCATCAGTGAGATAGGCGGGGGAGCCGGGGAGCTGTTTTTT.